This T cell receptor (beta chain) derives from a study of CD8 T cells in Susac syndrome. Random-hexamer reverse transcription was applied to roughly 0.5 to 1 ug RNA. Amplification of TCR beta CDR3 spanned 54 Vbeta and 13 Jbeta via immunoSEQ multiplex PCR. Each CDR3 protein gets one entry after TCRdb re-called the immunoSEQ multiplex PCR reads with MiXCR. This repertoire shows 100,000 to 150,000 distinct CDR3 sequences, over 75% found once; its top ten account for about 0.51%. Study-level points and caveats: The study recognized that its TCR sequencing and HLA analysis covered a relatively small number of individuals.

CD8+ and CD4+ T cells from blood underwent TCR beta sequencing. In the multiple sclerosis control group, patients were treatment-naive and had stable or active relapsing-remitting disease. This clonotype was observed a few times. Its cognate antigen is unknown. The CDR3 is 11 amino acids. Germline-derived CDR1 and CDR2 are MNHNS and SASEGT. The V and J ends lost 5 bases and 7 bases respectively, with 8 bases between them. This chain joins TRBV6-1 and TRBJ1-1, with D perhaps TRBD1 (6 bases). Sequenced input: CD8+ T cells from PBMCs. The receptor was isolated from a human donor with multiple sclerosis. CDR3 region: CASSFRGEAFF. The CDR3 nucleotides are TGTGCCAGCAGTTTCAGGGGTGAAGCTTTCTTT.